This T cell receptor (beta chain) was sequenced for a study of beta chain features in type 1 diabetes. Study in general: The samples had more than 95 million sorted cells examined in all. Study outcomes and limitations: Amplification by PCR could prefer shorter templates, with the same effect in patients and controls. Moderately but significantly shorter TCRB CDR3s were found in Type 1 diabetes patients in all four CD4+ subsets.

As regards this clone: Its specificity is not known.

Since all of the isolated RNA was reverse transcribed, expressed TCRB transcripts were what got sequenced. TCRdb's table, derived via immunoSEQ multiplex PCR, lists solely in-frame clones and lacks some. The sample lists tens of thousands of clones; 68% were seen once. The CDR3 contains 14 residues. Looked up from germline, CDR1 is LGHNA and CDR2 is YSLEER. V shed 4 bases and J 4 bases; nucleotides not matched to a gene: 5. The sequenced material came from stem cell memory CD4+ T cells from blood. The rearrangement links TRBV4-3 to TRBJ2-7, with 9 bases matching TRBD1. This receptor was identified in a woman between 35 and 50 years old with type 1 diabetes. CDR3 sequence: CASSPGQGLYEQYF. CDR3 sequence (DNA): TGCGCCAGCAGCCCCGGACAGGGGCTGTACGAGCAGTACTTC.